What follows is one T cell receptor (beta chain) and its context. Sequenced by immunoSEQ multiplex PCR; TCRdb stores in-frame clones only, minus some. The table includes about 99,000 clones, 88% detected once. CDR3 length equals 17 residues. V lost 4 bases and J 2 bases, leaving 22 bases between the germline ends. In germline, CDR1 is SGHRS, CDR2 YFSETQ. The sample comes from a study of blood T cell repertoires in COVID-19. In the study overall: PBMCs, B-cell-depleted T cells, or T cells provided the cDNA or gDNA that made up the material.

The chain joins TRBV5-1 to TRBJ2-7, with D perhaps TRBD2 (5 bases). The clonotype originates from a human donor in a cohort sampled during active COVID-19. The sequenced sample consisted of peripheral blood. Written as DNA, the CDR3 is TGCGCCAGCAGCCGAAACGACGGAGGCTCTAGCACCTACGAGCAGTACTTC. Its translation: CASSRNDGGSSTYEQYF.